Below are 27 T cell receptor beta chains sequenced from a single sample in a study of T cell changes during pregnancy in multiple sclerosis. Some clones are missing from TCRdb's copy, which holds only in-frame ones; the method was immunoSEQ multiplex PCR. There are tens of thousands of clones in the sample; approximately 95% occur only once, and roughly 0.14% lies in the top ten. The sample consisted of CD4+ T cells from peripheral blood mononuclear cells, taken after pregnancy. These receptors were obtained from a female donor with multiple sclerosis, enrolled in a pregnancy study.

The chain uses TRBV4-3 and TRBJ2-3, with 14 bases identical to TRBD2. The germline V gene has CDR1 LGHNA and CDR2 YSLEER. The V segment lost 3 bases and the J segment 9 bases; nucleotides outside the gene matches: 2. This CDR3 contains 14 residues. CDR3 in DNA: TGCGCCAGCAGCCAGGGACTAGCGGGAGTGACGCAGTATTTT. Protein product: CASSQGLAGVTQYF.

V gene TRBV5-6 combines with J gene TRBJ1-2; 7 nucleotides agree with TRBD1. With V trimmed by 3 bases and J by 4 bases, 9 bases remained unmatched. From germline, CDR1 is SGHDT and CDR2 YYEEEE. The CDR3 has 15 amino acids. The CDR3 bases are TGTGCCAGCAGCTCCTCCGACAGGGTCCTCTATGGCTACACCTTC. Residues: CASSSSDRVLYGYTF.

This clone came up once. The chain combines TRBV9 with TRBJ2-7; 7 positions match TRBD2. Trimming cost V 1 base and J 4 bases; bases outside gene matches: 8. This CDR3 has 15 residues. Germline V gene data show CDR1 as SGDLS and CDR2 as YYNGEE. The CDR3 bases are TGTGCCAGCAGCGTATCCCCTAGCGGTACATACGAGCAGTACTTC. This sequence encodes CASSVSPSGTYEQYF.

The V and J genes are TRBV7-2 and TRBJ1-1; 8 nucleotides match TRBD1. Germline values: CDR1 SGHTA, CDR2 FQGNSA. J was trimmed by 6 bases and V by 2 bases; bases with no gene match: 20. There are 19 residues in the CDR3. Written as DNA, the CDR3 is TGTGCCAGCAGCTTACAGGCCCCTTGGACAGGGATAAGAAGCGCTGAAGCTTTCTTT. Residues: CASSLQAPWTGIRSAEAFF.

This chain connects TRBV18 to TRBJ2-7; no firm D call. With 0 bases removed from V and 2 bases from J, the gap between germline ends came to 8 bases. The CDR3 totals 14 residues. CDR1 is KGHSH, CDR2 LQKENI, per germline. The CDR3 sequence is CASSPPSIPYEQYF. The DNA for the CDR3 is TGTGCCAGCTCACCACCGAGTATTCCCTACGAGCAGTACTTC. Full variable domain (remainder filled in from reference TRBV18 and TRBJ2-7): NAGVMQNPRHLVRRRGQEARLRCSPMKGHSHVYWYRQLPEEGLKFMVYLQKENIIDESGMPKERFSAEFPKEGPSILRIQQVVRGDSAAYFCASSPPSIPYEQYFGPGTRLTVT.

J is TRBJ2-3 and V is TRBV28; D perhaps matches TRBD2 (5 bases). The CDR3 runs to 14 residues. V lost 2 bases to trimming and J lost 6 bases, with 12 bases between them. Germline values: CDR1 MDHEN, CDR2 SYDVKM. The CDR3 reads CASSLGSLADTQYF. CDR3 in DNA: TGTGCCAGCAGTTTAGGCAGTTTAGCGGATACGCAGTATTTT.

The chain employs TRBV30 and TRBJ2-7; tentatively, D is TRBD2 (5 bases). Trimming shortened V by 3 bases and J by 4 bases, and 7 bases separated the two germline ends. Germline CDR1 GTSNPN, CDR2 SVGIG (reference sequence). The CDR3 consists of 11 residues. The CDR3 nucleotides read TGTGCCTGGAGGGGAGAGTACGAGCAGTACTTC. Translating gives CAWRGEYEQYF.

V and J are TRBV7-9 and TRBJ2-2, with a tentative D call TRBD2 (6 bases). The V gene lost 0 bases and the J gene lost 6 bases, with 8 bases spanning the gap. CDR1 is SEHNR and CDR2 is FQNEAQ in the germline V gene (reference sequence). CDR3 length equals 14 residues. CDR3 region: CASSLAEGAGELFF. Here the CDR3 DNA reads TGTGCCAGCAGCTTAGCGGAGGGCGCCGGGGAGCTGTTTTTT. Filled out from reference TRBV7-9 and TRBJ2-2, the complete variable domain reads DTGVSQNPRHKITKRGQNVTFRCDPISEHNRLYWYRQTLGQGPEFLTYFQNEAQLEKSRLLSDRFSAERPKGSFSTLEIQRTEQGDSAMYLCASSLAEGAGELFFGEGSRLTVL.

V usage is TRBV5-1 and J usage is TRBJ2-1; TRBD1 aligns across 9 bases. The germline V gene encodes CDR1 SGHRS and CDR2 YFSETQ. CDR3 length: 17 residues. With V trimmed by 4 bases and J by 2 bases, 10 bases remained unmatched. CDR3 in amino acids: CASSVRPGQGTYNEQFF. CDR3 nucleotides: TGCGCCAGCAGCGTAAGACCGGGACAGGGAACCTACAATGAGCAGTTCTTC.

This clone has more than one count but fewer than ten. This chain joins TRBV2 and TRBJ2-1; TRBD2 aligns across 9 bases. Losses at the gene ends were 5 bases for V and 6 bases for J; bases not matched to a gene: 8. Looked up from germline, CDR1 is SNHLY and CDR2 is FYNNEI. CDR3 length equals 15 residues. Written as DNA, the CDR3 is TGTGCCAGCAGTACCGGGACTAGCTTTACCAATGAGCAGTTCTTC. Translated, it gives CASSTGTSFTNEQFF. Full variable domain (rest looked up from reference TRBV2 and TRBJ2-1): EPEVTQTPSHQVTQMGQEVILRCVPISNHLYFYWYRQILGQKVEFLVSFYNNEISEKSEIFDDQFSVERPDGSNFTLKIRSTKLEDSAMYFCASSTGTSFTNEQFFGPGTRLTVL.

The chain is built from TRBV29-1 and TRBJ2-7, with 9 bases matching TRBD1. Germline CDR1 and CDR2: SQVTM and ANQGSEA. V shed 7 bases, J shed 2 bases, and the junction held 9 bases outside the gene matches. The CDR3 covers 14 residues. CDR3 amino acids: CSASRDRATYEQYF. The CDR3 region has the DNA TGCAGCGCGAGCCGGGACAGGGCAACCTACGAGCAGTACTTC.

This chain uses TRBV27 with TRBJ2-5, with TRBD1 matching over 9 bases. The CDR3 is 15 residues long. The ends lost 6 bases at V and 1 base at J; junction bases unmatched: 6. Germline assignment: CDR1 MNHEY and CDR2 SMNVEV (reference sequence). The CDR3 DNA follows: TGTGCCAGCAGGGTAGGACAGGGGTTCCAAGAGACCCAGTACTTC. Encoded protein: CASRVGQGFQETQYF.

This clone occurred once. The chain employs TRBV7-8 and TRBJ2-5; tentatively, D is TRBD2 (7 bases). The CDR3 consists of 13 residues. V was shortened by 6 bases and J by 4 bases, with 12 bases between the two germline ends. Germline V CDR1 and CDR2: SGHVS, FQNEAQ. This CDR3 reads CASRPRGGETQYF. The CDR3 nucleotides are TGTGCCAGCAGACCTAGGGGGGGAGAGACCCAGTACTTC.

In this sample, this clone turned up a few times. The chain recombines TRBV2 with TRBJ2-5; no firm D call. Per germline, CDR1 SNHLY and CDR2 FYNNEI. The length of the CDR3 is 11 residues. In nucleotides, the CDR3 is TGTGGATCCAGAAGCGAAGAGACCCAGTACTTC. The encoded protein is CGSRSEETQYF.

The chain uses TRBV28 and TRBJ1-2, with D unclear. From germline, CDR1 is MDHEN and CDR2 SYDVKM. The germline V and J ends were trimmed by 5 bases and 9 bases, with 16 bases remaining between them. This CDR3 region has 13 residues. Here the CDR3 reads CASSRVRYRSYTF. The CDR3 bases are TGTGCCAGCAGTCGCGTGCGATATAGAAGCTACACCTTC.

This chain joins TRBV5-1 and TRBJ2-3; 10 bases map to TRBD1. CDR3 length: 14 residues. V lost 3 bases and J lost 7; bases outside the gene matches: 5. The germline V gene has CDR1 SGHRS and CDR2 YFSETQ. The CDR3: CASSSGTGAYTQYF. The CDR3 DNA sequence: TGCGCCAGCAGCTCGGGGACAGGGGCCTATACGCAGTATTTT.

The rearrangement joins TRBV4-3 to TRBJ2-7, with D maybe TRBD2 (7 bases). Germline V gene sequence: CDR1 LGHNA, CDR2 YSLEER. The V gene lost 2 bases and the J gene lost 2 bases, with 19 bases spanning the gap. The CDR3 is 17 amino acids. CDR3 residues: CASSQKWGGLQTYEQYF. DNA of the CDR3: TGCGCCAGCAGCCAAAAATGGGGGGGGCTTCAAACCTACGAGCAGTACTTC.

V and J are TRBV28 and TRBJ2-4; 7 bases agree with TRBD1. The germline gives CDR1 MDHEN, CDR2 SYDVKM. V was pared by 8 bases and J by 0 bases, with 10 bases of the junction left unmatched. CDR3 length: 16 amino acids. CDR3 sequence: CASLPRDRLAKNIQYF. The CDR3 DNA is TGTGCCAGCCTCCCCCGGGACAGACTAGCCAAAAACATTCAGTACTTC.

V usage is TRBV29-1 and J usage is TRBJ2-3, with 7 bases aligning to TRBD2. The ends lost 3 bases at V and 2 bases at J; junction bases unmatched: 5. The germline CDR1 and CDR2 sequences are SQVTM and ANQGSEA. The CDR3 totals 14 residues. The CDR3 sequence: CSVEVAGFTDTQYF. DNA for the CDR3: TGCAGCGTTGAGGTAGCGGGCTTCACAGATACGCAGTATTTT.

The chain uses TRBV25-1 and TRBJ1-4; D unresolved. Germline V gene lookup returns CDR1 MGHDK and CDR2 SYGVNS. CDR3 length: 16 amino acids. V dropped 1 base and J dropped 7 bases, with 16 bases sitting between them. Written as DNA, the CDR3 is TGTGCCAGCAGTGAATTGGGATCGGGATGGAGTGAAAAACTGTTTTTT. This gives the protein CASSELGSGWSEKLFF. The full variable domain, completed using reference TRBV25-1 and TRBJ1-4, is EADIYQTPRYLVIGTGKKITLECSQTMGHDKMYWYQQDPGMELHLIHYSYGVNSTEKGDLSSESTVSRIRTEHFPLTLESARPSHTSQYLCASSELGSGWSEKLFFGSGTQLSVL.

This chain joins TRBV5-1 and TRBJ2-2; the D is unclear. Trimming removed 2 bases at V and 1 base at J, with 12 bases between. Germline V CDR1 and CDR2: SGHRS, YFSETQ. CDR3 size: 16 residues. The CDR3 nucleotides are TGCGCCAGCAGCTTCACAGAGATGTTGAACACCGGGGAGCTGTTTTTT. It translates to CASSFTEMLNTGELFF.

J is TRBJ1-1 and V is TRBV6-5; D is perhaps TRBD1 (6 bases). This CDR3 spans 13 amino acids. V gave up 2 bases and J gave up 8 bases, with 12 bases separating them. From germline, CDR1 is MNHEY and CDR2 SVGAGI. The CDR3 region is CASSYTADREAFF. Here the CDR3 DNA reads TGTGCCAGCAGTTACACCGCGGACAGAGAAGCTTTCTTT.

This clone was seen once. This chain joins TRBV9 and TRBJ2-3; no reliable D call. Germline assignment: CDR1 SGDLS and CDR2 YYNGEE. This CDR3 is built from 14 residues. With 0 bases removed from V and 1 base from J, the gap between germline ends came to 6 bases. CDR3 DNA sequence: TGTGCCAGCAGCGTAGTCGAGGGCACAGATACGCAGTATTTT. Its protein product is CASSVVEGTDTQYF.

This clone was detected only once. The rearrangement joins TRBV7-2 to TRBJ2-3; TRBD2 matches 7 bases. V shed 5 bases and J 0 bases; nucleotides not matched to a gene: 11. Germline CDR1 reads SGHTA; CDR2 reads FQGNSA. The CDR3 runs to 17 residues. The CDR3 reads CASSRESLAASTDTQYF. The CDR3 nucleotides read TGTGCCAGCAGCCGAGAGTCTCTAGCGGCTAGCACAGATACGCAGTATTTT.

This chain links TRBV4-1 with TRBJ1-5, with TRBD1 identical over 8 bases. V lost 4 bases and J lost 6; bases outside the gene matches: 20. This CDR3 has 19 residues. Germline V gene sequence: CDR1 MGHRA, CDR2 YSYEKL. CDR3 residues: CASSPSWTGSIKNSQPQHF. In DNA form, the CDR3 reads TGCGCCAGCAGCCCCTCGTGGACAGGGTCAATCAAGAACAGTCAGCCCCAGCATTTT.

The chain uses TRBV28 and TRBJ1-5; D ambiguous. This CDR3 region has 15 residues. V lost 6 bases and J 4 bases, leaving 16 bases between the germline ends. Germline values: CDR1 MDHEN, CDR2 SYDVKM. CDR3 residues: CASSFGRTLNQPQHF. In nucleotides, the CDR3 is TGTGCCAGCAGCTTCGGACGGACTCTGAATCAGCCCCAGCATTTT.

The J gene is TRBJ1-1, the V gene TRBV7-2; tentatively, D is TRBD1 (5 bases). Germline-derived CDR1 and CDR2 are SGHTA and FQGNSA. This CDR3 spans 16 amino acids. Trimming took off 3 bases at V and 5 bases at J, with 19 bases between the two ends. The CDR3 bases are TGTGCCAGCAGCTTTATAAGTTTCGGGGGTCAGACTGAAGCTTTCTTT. It is translated as CASSFISFGGQTEAFF.